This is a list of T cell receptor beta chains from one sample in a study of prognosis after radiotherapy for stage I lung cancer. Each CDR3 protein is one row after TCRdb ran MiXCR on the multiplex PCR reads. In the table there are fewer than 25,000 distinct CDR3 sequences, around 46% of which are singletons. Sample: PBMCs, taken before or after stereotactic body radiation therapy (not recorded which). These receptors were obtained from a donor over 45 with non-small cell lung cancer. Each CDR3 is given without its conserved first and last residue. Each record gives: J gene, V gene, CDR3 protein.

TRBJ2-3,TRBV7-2,ASSLMGQGTDTQY
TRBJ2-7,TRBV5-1,ASSTQLAGGGEQY
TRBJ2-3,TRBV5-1,ASILGIAPDTQY
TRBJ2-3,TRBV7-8,ASSFPGTESPTDTQY
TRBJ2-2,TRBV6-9,ASIHPRGHTGEMF
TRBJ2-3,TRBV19,ASSIRAGSTDTQY
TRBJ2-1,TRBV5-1,ASSGGGLDNEQF
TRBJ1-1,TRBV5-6,ASSRGNTEAF
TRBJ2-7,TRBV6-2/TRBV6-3,ASIKGGASCEQY
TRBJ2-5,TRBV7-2,ASSRDRQETQY
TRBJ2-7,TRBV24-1,ATSDSDSVSYEQY
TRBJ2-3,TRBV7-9,ASSLSLGAGTDTQY
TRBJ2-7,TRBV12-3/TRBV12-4,ASSPRQAYEHY
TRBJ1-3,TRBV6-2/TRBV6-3,ASSLTGLDGNTIY
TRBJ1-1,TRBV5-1,ASNTDRGTEAF
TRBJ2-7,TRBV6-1,ASSRPPSGGSYEQY
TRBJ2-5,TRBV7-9,ASSPRTSGTQETQY
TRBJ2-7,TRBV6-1,ASRPGLAGVYEQY
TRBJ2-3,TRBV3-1,ASSETDTQY
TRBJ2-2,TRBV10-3,AISELAGGLAGELF
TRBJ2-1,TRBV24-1,ATSDSYLSYNEQF
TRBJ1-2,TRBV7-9,ASSKVTEPYGYT
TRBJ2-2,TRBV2,ASRGGMATGELF
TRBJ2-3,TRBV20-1,SARNHRGRVDTQY
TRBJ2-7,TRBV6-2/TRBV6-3,ASSTEVGPPVNEQY
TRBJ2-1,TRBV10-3,AISGSSGGIGNEQF
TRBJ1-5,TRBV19,ASRSDSFNQPQH
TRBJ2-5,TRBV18,ASSSLPQETQY
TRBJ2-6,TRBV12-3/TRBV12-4,ASSRSGANVLT
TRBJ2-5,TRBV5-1,ASSGEAVAGQETQY
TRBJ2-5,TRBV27,ASSLFARGETQY
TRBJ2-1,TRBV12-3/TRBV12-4,ASSRGQPYNEQF
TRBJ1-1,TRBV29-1,SVEMWSGNTEAF
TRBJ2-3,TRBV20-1,SAPPRVGITDTQY
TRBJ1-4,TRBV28,ASSSAEGGIEEKLF
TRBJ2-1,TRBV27,ASKDNPSSYNEQF
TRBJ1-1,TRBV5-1,ASSSGQGHTEAF
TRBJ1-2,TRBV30,ALDRAQGGYT
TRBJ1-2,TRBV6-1,ASSRSIRSNYGYT
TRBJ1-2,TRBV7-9,ASSLETRFNYGYT
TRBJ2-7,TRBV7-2,ASSLASGRGLGYEQY
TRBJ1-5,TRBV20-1,SAQTGVDQPQH